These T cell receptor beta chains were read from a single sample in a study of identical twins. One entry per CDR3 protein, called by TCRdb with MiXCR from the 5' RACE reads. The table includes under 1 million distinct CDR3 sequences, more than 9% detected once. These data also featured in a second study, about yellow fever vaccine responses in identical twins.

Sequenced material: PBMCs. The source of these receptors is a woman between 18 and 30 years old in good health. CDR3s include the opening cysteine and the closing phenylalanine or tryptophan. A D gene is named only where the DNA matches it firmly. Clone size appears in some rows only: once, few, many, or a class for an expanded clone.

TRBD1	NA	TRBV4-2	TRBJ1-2	TGTGCCAGCAGCCAGACAGGGGTAGACTATGGCTACACCTTC	CASSQTGVDYGYTF
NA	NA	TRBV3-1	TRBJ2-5	TGTGCCAGCAGCCTACGCGGGGGGACAGGGCAAGAGACCCAGTACTTC	CASSLRGGTGQETQYF
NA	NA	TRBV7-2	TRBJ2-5	TGTGCCAGCAGCGTCACTAGCTGGCAAGAGACCCAGTACTTC	CASSVTSWQETQYF
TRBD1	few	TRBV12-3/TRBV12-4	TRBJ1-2	TGTGCCAGCAGTTCCACAGGGGGCGTAGGTGGCTACACCTTC	CASSSTGGVGGYTF
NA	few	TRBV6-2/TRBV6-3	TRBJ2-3	TGTGCCAGCAGTTACTCCCCGGCGGGGGATACGCAGTATTTT	CASSYSPAGDTQYF
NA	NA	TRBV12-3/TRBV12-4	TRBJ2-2	TGTGCCAGCAGTAAGACAGGCCCGAGCACCGGGGAGCTGTTTTTT	CASSKTGPSTGELFF
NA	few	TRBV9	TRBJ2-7	TGTGCCAGCAGCGTAGGAAGTAGCGGAGGGTCCTACGAGCAGTACTTC	CASSVGSSGGSYEQYF
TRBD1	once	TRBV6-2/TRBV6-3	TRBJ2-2	TGTACCAGCGGGACAGGGGGCTACACCGGGGAGCTGTTTTTT	CTSGTGGYTGELFF
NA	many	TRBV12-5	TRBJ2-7	TGTGCTAGTGGTTTCCCGGGGCTTGGTAGCGGAACCTACGAGCAGTACTTC	CASGFPGLGSGTYEQYF
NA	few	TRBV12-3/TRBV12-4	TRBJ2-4	TGTGCCAGCAGTTTATACTCAATTGGGGCCAAAAACATTCAGTACTTC	CASSLYSIGAKNIQYF
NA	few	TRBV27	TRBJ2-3	TGTGCCAGCAGTTTAGAGCCTATAGGTACAGATACGCAGTATTTT	CASSLEPIGTDTQYF
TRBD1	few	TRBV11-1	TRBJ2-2	TGTGCCAGCAGCTTAGGGGGGACAGATCTCGGGGAGCTGTTTTTT	CASSLGGTDLGELFF
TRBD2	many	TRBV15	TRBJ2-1	TGTGCCACCAGCTCCCGATCCGGGACTGGGAGGGGATTGCAGTTCTTC	CATSSRSGTGRGLQFF
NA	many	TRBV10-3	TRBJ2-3	TGTGCCATCAGTGTTGAAGATACGCAGTATTTT	CAISVEDTQYF
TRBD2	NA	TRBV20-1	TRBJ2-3	TGCAGTGCTAGAGTAGCGGGGGGTTTTCGAGGCACAGATACGCAGTATTTT	CSARVAGGFRGTDTQYF
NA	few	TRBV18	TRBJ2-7	TGTGCCAGCTCACCACCAGGACAATACTACGAGCAGTACTTC	CASSPPGQYYEQYF
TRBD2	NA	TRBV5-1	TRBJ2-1	TGCGCCGCCTCGGGACTAGACAACAATGAGCAGTTCTTC	CAASGLDNNEQFF
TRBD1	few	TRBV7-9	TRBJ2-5	TGTGCCAGCAGCCAGGGACAGGGTATCGCAGAGACCCAGTACTTC	CASSQGQGIAETQYF
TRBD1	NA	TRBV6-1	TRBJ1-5	TGTGCCAGCAGTCTGGACAGGATCGATTTTAGCAATCAGCCCCAGCATTTT	CASSLDRIDFSNQPQHF
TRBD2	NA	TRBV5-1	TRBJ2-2	TGCGCCAGCAGCGCCGGGACTACCACCGGGGAGCTGTTTTTT	CASSAGTTTGELFF
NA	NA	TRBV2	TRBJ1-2	TGTGCCAGCAGGCCCTCCGAAGGATCGGGGGGCTACACCTTC	CASRPSEGSGGYTF
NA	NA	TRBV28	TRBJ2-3	TGTGCCAGCAGTTTTAAGTATACGCAGTATTTT	CASSFKYTQYF
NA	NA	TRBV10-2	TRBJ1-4	TGCGCCAGCAGCTACGGGACATGGGGAGAAAAACTGTTTTTT	CASSYGTWGEKLFF
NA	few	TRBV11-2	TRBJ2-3	TGTGCCAGCAGCTTAAGGGGTGGGGGCCTAGCGGGCACAGATACGCAGTATTTT	CASSLRGGGLAGTDTQYF
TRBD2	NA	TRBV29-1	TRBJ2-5	TGCAGCGTTGCAACCGGGACTAGCGGTATGGCCCAGTACTTC	CSVATGTSGMAQYF
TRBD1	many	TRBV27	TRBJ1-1	TGTGCCAGCAGACCAGGGGGCGGCCCTGAAGCTTTCTTT	CASRPGGGPEAFF
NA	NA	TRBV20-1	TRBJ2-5	TGCAGTGCTAGAGATTTGGGTACTAAAGAGACCCAGTACTTC	CSARDLGTKETQYF
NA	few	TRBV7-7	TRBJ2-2	TGTGCCAGCAGCTTAGACTGGGGGGCGAACACCGGGGAGCTGTTTTTT	CASSLDWGANTGELFF
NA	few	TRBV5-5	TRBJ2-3	TGTGCCAGCAGCTTGCTCCAGGAGGGTGCAGATACGCAGTATTTT	CASSLLQEGADTQYF
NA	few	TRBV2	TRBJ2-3	TGTGCCAGCAGTACGGTGACTAGCACAGATACGCAGTATTTT	CASSTVTSTDTQYF
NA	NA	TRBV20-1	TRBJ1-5	TGCAGTGCCGGGGTGGGTTGGGACTTACATCAGCCCCAGCATTTT	CSAGVGWDLHQPQHF
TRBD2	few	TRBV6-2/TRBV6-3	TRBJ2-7	TGTGCCAGCAGTTACACGTACGGCGGGAGTGGCTACTACGAGCAGTACTTC	CASSYTYGGSGYYEQYF
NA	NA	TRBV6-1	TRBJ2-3	TGTGCCAGCAGTCCCAGCGCGAGGGCGAGAGATACGCAGTATTTT	CASSPSARARDTQYF
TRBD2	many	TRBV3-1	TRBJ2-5	TGTGCCAGCAGCCTTAATTCCGGGACTAGCGGGACTTTCGGGACCCAGTACTTC	CASSLNSGTSGTFGTQYF
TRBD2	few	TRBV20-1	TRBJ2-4	TGCAGTGGGGCGGGGGGGCCTATAGCCAAAAACATTCAGTACTTC	CSGAGGPIAKNIQYF
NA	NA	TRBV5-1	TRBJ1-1	TGCGCCAGCAGCTTTGGGTTTGTTCGGGGGACGAACACTGAAGCTTTCTTT	CASSFGFVRGTNTEAFF
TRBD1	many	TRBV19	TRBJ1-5	TGTGCCAGTGCAGGGGGGCAGCCCCAGCATTTT	CASAGGQPQHF
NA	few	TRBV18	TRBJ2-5	TGTGCCAGCTCACCAGCAAGGGCAGTGGGAGAGACCCAGTACTTC	CASSPARAVGETQYF
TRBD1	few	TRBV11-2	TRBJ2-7	TGTGCCAGCAGCCCACAGGGGGCCGGAGGGGGCGAGCAGTACTTC	CASSPQGAGGGEQYF
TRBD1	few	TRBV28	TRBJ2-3	TGTGCCAGCAGTTCACGACAGGGTGCCCCTAGCACAGATACGCAGTATTTT	CASSSRQGAPSTDTQYF
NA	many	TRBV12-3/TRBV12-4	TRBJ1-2	TGTGCCAGCAGTTCGGCCTATGGCTACACCTTC	CASSSAYGYTF
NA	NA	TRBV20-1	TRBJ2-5	TGCAGTGCTAGATACTTTAGGGGGGAAGAGACCCAGTACTTC	CSARYFRGEETQYF
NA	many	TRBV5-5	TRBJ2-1	TGTGCCAGCAGCCACGGGACAGAGGGACTAGGCGGTGAGCAGTTCTTC	CASSHGTEGLGGEQFF
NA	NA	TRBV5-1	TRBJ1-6	TGCGCCAGCAGCTTGGGGATAGGGAAGAATTCACCCCTCCACTTT	CASSLGIGKNSPLHF